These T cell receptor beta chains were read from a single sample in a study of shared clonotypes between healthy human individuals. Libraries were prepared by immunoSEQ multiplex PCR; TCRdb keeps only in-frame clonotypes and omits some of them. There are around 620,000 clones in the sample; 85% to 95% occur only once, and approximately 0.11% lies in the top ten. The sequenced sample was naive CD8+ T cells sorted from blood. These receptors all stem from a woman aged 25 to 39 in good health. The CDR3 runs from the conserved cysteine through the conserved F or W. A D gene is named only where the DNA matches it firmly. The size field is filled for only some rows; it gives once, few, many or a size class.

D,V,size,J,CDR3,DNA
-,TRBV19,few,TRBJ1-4,CASSAGKLFF,TGTGCCAGTAGCGCGGGAAAACTGTTTTTT
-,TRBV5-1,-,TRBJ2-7,CASSSSTASGAYEQYF,TGCGCCAGCAGCTCTAGCACAGCCTCAGGAGCTTACGAGCAGTACTTC
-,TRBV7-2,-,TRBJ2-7,CASSEVRRETYEQYF,TGTGCCAGCAGCGAAGTCCGTCGGGAAACGTACGAGCAGTACTTC
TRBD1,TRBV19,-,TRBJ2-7,CASSIGTGDYEQYF,TGTGCCAGTAGTATTGGGACAGGGGACTACGAGCAGTACTTC
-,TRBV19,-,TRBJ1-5,CASSWGQSVQPQHF,TGTGCCAGTAGTTGGGGGCAATCAGTTCAGCCCCAGCATTTT
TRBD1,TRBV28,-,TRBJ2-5,CASSTQTGNYQETQYF,TGTGCCAGCAGTACCCAGACAGGGAACTACCAAGAGACCCAGTACTTC
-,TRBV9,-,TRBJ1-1,CASSPSTLGTEAFF,TGTGCCAGCAGCCCCAGTACGTTGGGAACTGAAGCTTTCTTT
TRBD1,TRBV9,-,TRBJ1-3,CASKGGENTIYF,TGTGCCAGCAAAGGGGGCGAAAACACCATATATTTT
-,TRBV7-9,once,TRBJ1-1,CASSLGGAVEAFF,TGTGCCAGCAGCTTAGGGGGGGCCGTTGAAGCTTTCTTT
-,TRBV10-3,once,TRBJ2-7,CAISPDGSYEQYF,TGTGCCATCAGTCCGGACGGCTCCTACGAGCAGTACTTC
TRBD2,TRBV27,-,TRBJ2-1,CASSLPGLAGFINEQFF,TGTGCCAGCAGTTTACCGGGACTAGCGGGATTTATCAATGAGCAGTTCTTC
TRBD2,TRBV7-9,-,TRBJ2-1,CASSSSGRRRYEQFF,TGTGCCAGCAGCTCTAGCGGGAGAAGGAGGTATGAGCAGTTCTTC
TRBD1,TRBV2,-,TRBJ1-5,CASRGTGSVEPQHF,TGTGCCAGCAGGGGGACAGGCTCGGTGGAGCCCCAGCATTTT